The count of the clone carrying this TCR beta chain is one. Its specificity is unknown. Use of 60 Vbeta and 13 Jbeta primers characterized the PCR. The method was immunoSEQ multiplex PCR; TCRdb's version includes in-frame clones alone and lacks a portion of them. The table has about 180,000 clones, 77% seen once. Donors consisted of healthy bone marrow donors. The data originate from a study of cytomegalovirus exposure and HLA in healthy donors. General study findings and limits: A prior analysis recorded that most TCR beta V segments were productive about 90% or about 30% of the time.

The CDR3 sequence is 12 residues long. V was cut by 6 bases and J by 3 bases, with 9 bases left in between. CDR1 and CDR2 from the germline V gene are KGHSH and LQKENI. This clonotype originated in an older woman in good health and CMV-seropositive. Sequencing input: PBMCs. The rearrangement joins TRBV18 to TRBJ2-7; a possible D gene is TRBD1 (6 bases). CDR3 in amino acids: CASSTGSYEQYF. CDR3 DNA: TGTGCCAGCTCCACAGGGAGCTACGAGCAGTACTTC.